The 27 T cell receptor beta chains in this list originate from one sample, sequenced in a study of monozygotic twins with inflammatory bowel disease (dated by TCRdb to about 2019). Libraries were built with 5' RACE. Instrument on record: Illumina HiSeq 2500. Each entry corresponds to one CDR3 protein sequence from reads that TCRdb reprocessed, and DNA is not given. The table kept for this sample lists some 400,000 distinct CDR3 sequences. The ten largest clones take up 2% to 3% of the sample. Sequencing was performed on blood. These TCRs come from a human donor with ulcerative colitis or Crohn's disease, or a healthy co-twin of an affected twin (not recorded which).

This chain connects TRBV5-1 to TRBJ2-1; TCRdb proposes TRBD1, but this gene call is untestable without DNA. This CDR3 spans 13 amino acids. The germline CDR1 and CDR2 sequences are SGHRS and YFSETQ. This CDR3 is CASSDLWGDEQFF.

The genes are TRBV19 and TRBJ1-1; TCRdb calls TRBD1, which cannot be checked without DNA. This CDR3 is built from 14 residues. CDR1 and CDR2 from the germline V gene are LNHDA and SQIVND (reference sequence). CDR3 residues: CASSIKGMNTEAFF. Together with reference TRBV19 and TRBJ1-1, the CDR3 gives the full variable domain: DGGITQSPKYLFRKEGQNVTLSCEQNLNHDAMYWYRQDPGQGLRLIYYSQIVNDFQKGDIAEGYSVSREKKESFPLTVTSAQKNPTAFYLCASSIKGMNTEAFFGQGTRLTVV.

CDR3 in amino acids: CASSWDILSNQPQHF. This chain links TRBV27 with TRBJ1-5; TCRdb names TRBD1, which stays unverified in the absence of DNA. The germline V gene has CDR1 MNHEY and CDR2 SMNVEV (reference sequence). The CDR3 covers 15 residues.

V and J are TRBV3-1 and TRBJ1-5. The germline CDR1 and CDR2 sequences are LGHDT and YNNKEL (reference sequence). The CDR3 consists of 14 residues. The CDR3 region is CASSPSSDNQPQHF.

This sequence joins TRBV11-2 and TRBJ2-1; the TCRdb D gene call, TRBD1, has no DNA to confirm it. CDR3 size: 17 residues. Germline assignment: CDR1 SGHAT and CDR2 FQNNGV. CDR3 sequence: CASSLGGTGYSYNEQFF.

The chain links TRBV7-9 to TRBJ1-3; TCRdb outputs TRBD1, but without DNA this stays unchecked. In germline, CDR1 is SEHNR, CDR2 FQNEAQ (reference sequence). The CDR3 is made up of 15 amino acids. The CDR3 protein is CASSRDRAVGNTIYF.

The chain uses TRBV6-6 and TRBJ1-4. This CDR3 has 13 amino acids. The germline V gene encodes CDR1 MNHNY and CDR2 SVGAGI (reference sequence). CDR3 residues: CASARRSNEKLFF.

The chain employs TRBV7-2 and TRBJ2-7; the TCRdb D gene call, TRBD1, has no DNA to confirm it. The length of the CDR3 is 14 residues. Per germline, CDR1 SGHTA and CDR2 FQGNSA. The CDR3 sequence is CASSYLGGSYEQYF.

The rearrangement joins TRBV4-3 to TRBJ2-2. The CDR3 covers 15 residues. Germline values: CDR1 LGHNA, CDR2 YSLEER. The CDR3: CASSQVFGNTGELFF.

CDR3 sequence reads: CASSYLAGDAYNEQFF. The J gene is TRBJ2-1, the V gene TRBV6-5; TCRdb outputs TRBD2, but without DNA this stays unchecked. Germline CDR1 MNHEY, CDR2 SVGAGI. This CDR3 has 16 residues.

The genes are TRBV9 and TRBJ1-5; without DNA, the TCRdb call of TRBD1 cannot be checked. This CDR3 contains 15 residues. The germline gives CDR1 SGDLS, CDR2 YYNGEE. CDR3 amino acids: CASSATGSGNQPQHF.

The CDR3 sequence is CSVSRDSYNEQFF. The chain couples TRBV29-1 to TRBJ2-1. Germline V gene data show CDR1 as SQVTM and CDR2 as ANQGSEA. CDR3 length: 13 amino acids.

V usage is TRBV14 and J usage is TRBJ2-5. There are 13 residues in the CDR3. Per the germline V gene, CDR1 is SGHDN and CDR2 is FVKESK. CDR3 in amino acids: CASSLNHAETQYF.

The rearrangement joins TRBV11-2 to TRBJ2-1; as DNA is missing, the TRBD1 call by TCRdb cannot be tested. The CDR3 totals 14 residues. Germline CDR1 SGHAT, CDR2 FQNNGV. CDR3 region: CASTGQGSYNEQFF.

The chain carries TRBV21-1 and TRBJ1-2; with no DNA, the TCRdb D assignment of TRBD1 cannot be verified. TRBV21-1 is deemed a pseudogene. This CDR3 region has 15 residues. CDR3 loop: CASSKTLWGGGGYTF.

The chain joins TRBV29-1 to TRBJ1-1; lacking DNA, the TRBD1 call made by TCRdb goes unchecked. CDR3 length: 13 amino acids. The germline gives CDR1 SQVTM, CDR2 ANQGSEA. CDR3 amino acids: CSVDGGMNTEAFF.

V gene TRBV4-1 combines with J gene TRBJ1-2. The CDR3 is 14 amino acids. Germline V gene sequence: CDR1 MGHRA, CDR2 YSYEKL. CDR3 in amino acids: CASSQTLGNYGYTF.

The gene calls are TRBV7-7 and TRBJ2-1; the TRBD2 assignment by TCRdb is unverifiable without DNA. This CDR3 has 15 amino acids. Germline V gene sequence: CDR1 SSHAT, CDR2 FNYEAQ (reference sequence). CDR3 amino acids: CASSPGGGGYNEQFF.

The chain combines TRBV20-1 with TRBJ1-1. The germline CDR1 and CDR2 sequences are DFQATT and SNEGSKA (reference sequence). The CDR3 is 13 amino acids. The CDR3 protein is CSAQSQTNTEAFF.

The rearrangement links TRBV19 to TRBJ2-1; the D gene TCRdb calls, TRBD2, cannot be checked with no DNA. This CDR3 comprises 19 residues. CDR1 and CDR2 from the germline V gene are LNHDA and SQIVND (reference sequence). CDR3 region: CASSIPVARLVGIWNEQFF.

This chain connects TRBV19 to TRBJ2-1; the TRBD1 assignment by TCRdb is unverifiable without DNA. From germline, CDR1 is LNHDA and CDR2 SQIVND (reference sequence). The CDR3 is made up of 15 amino acids. The CDR3 spells CASSQAAWGYNEQFF.

The gene calls are TRBV4-2 and TRBJ1-3; TCRdb's D gene call, TRBD1, goes unchecked for lack of DNA. The germline CDR1 and CDR2 sequences are LGHNA and YNFKEQ. The CDR3 totals 16 residues. The CDR3 sequence is CASSPTGTGGRNTIYF.

The V and J genes are TRBV27 and TRBJ2-7; the D call from TCRdb, TRBD1, cannot be confirmed without DNA. Looked up from germline, CDR1 is MNHEY and CDR2 is SMNVEV (reference sequence). The CDR3 loop spans 16 amino acids. Here the CDR3 reads CASSLSFGAGINEQYF.

The CDR3 here is CAISESLQGANSPLHF. This chain links TRBV10-3 with TRBJ1-6; lacking DNA, the TRBD1 call made by TCRdb goes unchecked. The germline gives CDR1 ENHRY, CDR2 SYGVKD. This CDR3 comprises 16 residues.

The chain is built from TRBV7-6 and TRBJ2-6; TCRdb indicates TRBD1, and absent DNA this call remains unverified. Germline CDR1 is SGHVS and CDR2 is FNYEAQ. CDR3 size: 21 residues. This chain's CDR3 is CASSIRFGGVHLKTGANVLTF.

V gene TRBV10-3 combines with J gene TRBJ2-2; the D gene TCRdb calls, TRBD2, cannot be checked with no DNA. The CDR3 length is 13 residues. Germline V gene data show CDR1 as ENHRY and CDR2 as SYGVKD. CDR3 protein: CAISPLSAGELFF.

The V gene is TRBV28, the J gene TRBJ2-7; TCRdb lists TRBD2, though no DNA is available to test this call. The CDR3 length is 15 residues. Germline CDR1 is MDHEN and CDR2 is SYDVKM. The CDR3 spells CASSPPSGRLGEQYF.